This TCR beta chain was recorded in a study of human T cells and chemical hapten exposure. About the study: The study enrolled mostly female patients with alopecia areata, totalis or universalis. Study-level points and caveats: After DPC sensitization, TCRs above 1 in 1000 frequency showed no change. Controls had significantly fewer large CDR3 similarity clusters than were formed by expanded TCRs.

Time point reported: patch test 2, 6 weeks after DPC sensitization. Described treatment: therapeutic diphenylcyclopropenone sensitization with weekly scalp DPC. In this sample, this clonotype turned up many times. As yet, its antigen is unknown. Library preparation tagged each individual cDNA molecule with a unique molecular identifier. MiXCR, run by TCRdb on the RACE reads, gives a single entry per CDR3 protein. The sample lists 350,000 to 400,000 distinct CDR3 sequences, about 6% occurring once. This CDR3 contains 13 residues. V lost 9 bases, J lost 2 bases, and 4 bases stayed unmatched. The germline CDR1 and CDR2 sequences are MNHEY and SVGAGI.

This rearrangement joins TRBV6-5 to TRBJ2-3, with 8 bases lining up with TRBD1. The receptor was isolated from a woman under 30 with alopecia areata. Some clones in this sample may be carry-over from other donors' samples. Sequences were derived from whole blood, sampled in connection with sensitization to the hapten diphenylcyclopropenone (DPC). The CDR3 nucleotides read TGTGCCAGTAGGGACAGGAACACAGATACGCAGTATTTT. Protein sequence: CASRDRNTDTQYF.